This TCR beta chain was identified in a study of blood T cell repertoires in COVID-19. Study in general: Researchers got acute and convalescent COVID-19 samples from the United States, Italy and Spain.

In the authors' workflow: Amplification of reference gene primers provided the estimated nucleated cell counts. The data were produced by immunoSEQ multiplex PCR, yet TCRdb's version contains in-frame clones alone and is incomplete. V and J calls and clone size are copied from that table; D and trimming were computed from the DNA. Of 150,000 or so clones listed, around nine tenths are singletons. The Seattle site enrolled patients during active infection and followed them longitudinally. This CDR3 region has 14 residues. The V gene end was trimmed by 1 base and the J gene end by 6 bases; junction bases not matched to a gene: 3. Germline CDR1 reads SGHTA; CDR2 reads FQGTGA.

The sequence came from a man in his sixties with COVID-19, enrolled during active disease. The V call is TRBV7-3, the J call TRBJ1-1; 9 bases match TRBD1. Input material: peripheral blood. The CDR3 bases are TGTGCCAGCAGCTTAATGGGACAGGGCTCTGAAGCTTTCTTT. Its translation: CASSLMGQGSEAFF.